This TCR beta chain was identified during a study of blood T cells in healthy people across ages. Overall study results and limits: For the donors, CMV status was unknown and possibly confounded expanded clonotype changes.

CDR1 is SGHRS, CDR2 YFSETQ, per germline. There are 15 residues in the CDR3. The ends lost 7 bases at V and 2 bases at J; junction bases unmatched: 5. Primers used in a second PCR of roughly 7 to 12 cycles were a sample-barcoded 5' primer and a J-beta primer mix. In TCRdb, the 5' RACE reads were re-called with MiXCR into one record per CDR3 protein. The sample has fewer than 1.5 million distinct CDR3 sequences, approximately 42% seen once. Turning to this clonotype: Its target is not known.

Sequenced material: blood. This receptor was obtained from a woman aged 18-29 years in good health. The chain links TRBV5-1 to TRBJ2-5; 13 nucleotides agree with TRBD2. The CDR3 DNA reads as TGCGCCAGCGGTCCGGGACTAGCGGGGCAAGAGACCCAGTACTTC. Amino acids: CASGPGLAGQETQYF.